The rows below give T cell receptor beta chains drawn from one sample of a study of OX40 agonist ivuxolimab in advanced cancers. TCRdb keeps only in-frame clones here, not all; method: immunoSEQ multiplex PCR. Counted here are roughly 20,000 clones, more than 65% occurring once; the ten biggest clones make up 33%. Sequenced here: CD4+ or CD8+ T cells sorted from blood, sampled in a trial of the OX40 agonist ivuxolimab. These receptors were collected from an adult with an advanced solid tumor such as melanoma, head and neck, liver or kidney cancer. Both conserved end residues are part of each CDR3. Fields, in order: CDR3 length, D gene, V gene, J gene, clone size, CDR3 DNA, CDR3 protein. D genes are given only for firm matches. Expanded clones are given a class, and other clones once, few, many or no size at all.

cdr3_length: 14
d_call: NA
v_call: TRBV11-1
j_call: TRBJ2-5
clone_size: NA
cdr3_nt: TGTGCCAGCAGCCCAACAGGGTTTTCGGAGACCCAGTACTTC
cdr3_aa: CASSPTGFSETQYF

cdr3_length: 14
d_call: NA
v_call: TRBV5-1
j_call: TRBJ2-1
clone_size: NA
cdr3_nt: TGCGCCAGCACCTGGGGGGACTCCTACAATGAGCAGTTCTTC
cdr3_aa: CASTWGDSYNEQFF

cdr3_length: 16
d_call: TRBD2
v_call: TRBV2
j_call: TRBJ2-3
clone_size: NA
cdr3_nt: TGTGCCAGCGGGACTAGCGGGGGCTCGGGGACAGATACGCAGTATTTT
cdr3_aa: CASGTSGGSGTDTQYF

cdr3_length: 14
d_call: NA
v_call: TRBV14
j_call: TRBJ2-7
clone_size: few
cdr3_nt: TGTGCCAGCAGCCAGGGTCTGGGACTGGGCGAGCAGTACTTC
cdr3_aa: CASSQGLGLGEQYF

cdr3_length: 14
d_call: NA
v_call: TRBV7-3
j_call: TRBJ1-1
clone_size: NA
cdr3_nt: TGTGCCAGCAGCTTCGAGGGACAGAACACTGAAGCTTTCTTT
cdr3_aa: CASSFEGQNTEAFF

cdr3_length: 12
d_call: NA
v_call: TRBV9
j_call: TRBJ1-1
clone_size: NA
cdr3_nt: TGTGCCAGCAAAGGACTTGGGGCTGAAGCTTTCTTT
cdr3_aa: CASKGLGAEAFF

cdr3_length: 14
d_call: NA
v_call: TRBV5-1
j_call: TRBJ2-1
clone_size: NA
cdr3_nt: TGCGCCAGCAGCTTATACGGGAGCAACAATGAGCAGTTCTTC
cdr3_aa: CASSLYGSNNEQFF

cdr3_length: 15
d_call: NA
v_call: TRBV2
j_call: TRBJ2-2
clone_size: NA
cdr3_nt: TGTGCCAGCACCTTTGAGGGACACAACACCGGGGAGCTGTTTTTT
cdr3_aa: CASTFEGHNTGELFF

cdr3_length: 13
d_call: TRBD1
v_call: TRBV27
j_call: TRBJ2-7
clone_size: NA
cdr3_nt: TGTGCCAGCAGTTTGGGACAGAGGCGTGAGCAGTACTTC
cdr3_aa: CASSLGQRREQYF

cdr3_length: 13
d_call: NA
v_call: TRBV19
j_call: TRBJ1-5
clone_size: NA
cdr3_nt: TGTGCCAGTAGTATAGATCGGGATCAGCCCCAGCATTTT
cdr3_aa: CASSIDRDQPQHF

cdr3_length: 21
d_call: NA
v_call: TRBV10-1
j_call: TRBJ1-5
clone_size: few
cdr3_nt: TGCGCCAGCAGTGAGTCCTGGCCCAAAGTAATAAATCCGATGGATATCCAGCCCCAGCATTTT
cdr3_aa: CASSESWPKVINPMDIQPQHF

cdr3_length: 19
d_call: TRBD1
v_call: TRBV7-6
j_call: TRBJ1-6
clone_size: once
cdr3_nt: TGTGCCAGCAGCTTAGCAGGAACAGGGGGCCTCTTTTATAATTCACCCCTCCACTTT
cdr3_aa: CASSLAGTGGLFYNSPLHF

cdr3_length: 14
d_call: NA
v_call: TRBV5-1
j_call: TRBJ1-6
clone_size: NA
cdr3_nt: TGCGCCAGCAGCTTGGGCGCCGAGAATTCACCCCTCCACTTT
cdr3_aa: CASSLGAENSPLHF

cdr3_length: 17
d_call: NA
v_call: TRBV7-9
j_call: TRBJ2-2
clone_size: NA
cdr3_nt: TGTGCCAGCAGCAGCTGGCTCGACCCGGCGGACACCGGGGAGCTGTTTTTT
cdr3_aa: CASSSWLDPADTGELFF

cdr3_length: 12
d_call: NA
v_call: TRBV6-6
j_call: TRBJ1-2
clone_size: NA
cdr3_nt: TGTGCCAGCACCTTAGGGGTTTGGGGCTACACCTTC
cdr3_aa: CASTLGVWGYTF

cdr3_length: 17
d_call: NA
v_call: TRBV5-1
j_call: TRBJ2-3
clone_size: few
cdr3_nt: TGCGCCAGCAGCTTGGGGGACACCCGACGTGGGACAGATACGCAGTATTTT
cdr3_aa: CASSLGDTRRGTDTQYF

cdr3_length: 15
d_call: NA
v_call: TRBV5-5
j_call: TRBJ2-5
clone_size: NA
cdr3_nt: TGTGCCAGCAGTTCTGGGTCCTCCACGGGAGAGACCCAGTACTTC
cdr3_aa: CASSSGSSTGETQYF

cdr3_length: 11
d_call: NA
v_call: TRBV2
j_call: TRBJ1-1
clone_size: NA
cdr3_nt: TGTGCCTCCCCAGTGAACACTGAAGCTTTCTTT
cdr3_aa: CASPVNTEAFF

cdr3_length: 13
d_call: TRBD2
v_call: TRBV11-3
j_call: TRBJ2-1
clone_size: NA
cdr3_nt: TGTGCCAGCAGCTTAGAACTAGCGAATAAGCAGTTCTTC
cdr3_aa: CASSLELANKQFF

cdr3_length: 15
d_call: NA
v_call: TRBV11-1
j_call: TRBJ1-2
clone_size: NA
cdr3_nt: TGTGCCAGCAGCTTTGGGGCAGGGGCGAACTATGGCTACACCTTC
cdr3_aa: CASSFGAGANYGYTF

cdr3_length: 12
d_call: NA
v_call: TRBV5-1
j_call: TRBJ2-7
clone_size: NA
cdr3_nt: TGCGCCAGCAGCTTCGGGGGGCACGAGCAGTACTTC
cdr3_aa: CASSFGGHEQYF

cdr3_length: 14
d_call: NA
v_call: TRBV27
j_call: TRBJ1-2
clone_size: NA
cdr3_nt: TGTGCCAGCAGTTTATCGCAGGGAAACTATGGCTACACCTTC
cdr3_aa: CASSLSQGNYGYTF

cdr3_length: 11
d_call: TRBD2
v_call: TRBV6-6
j_call: TRBJ2-5
clone_size: NA
cdr3_nt: TGTGCCACGGGGGGTTGGGAGACCCAGTACTTC
cdr3_aa: CATGGWETQYF

cdr3_length: 16
d_call: NA
v_call: TRBV27
j_call: TRBJ2-3
clone_size: many
cdr3_nt: TGTGCCAGCAGTTTATGGGGACTTCGGGATTTGGATACGCAGTATTTT
cdr3_aa: CASSLWGLRDLDTQYF

cdr3_length: 14
d_call: NA
v_call: TRBV30
j_call: TRBJ1-6
clone_size: few
cdr3_nt: TGTGCCTGGAGTGAAGGGGCCAGTGGTTCACCCCTCCACTTT
cdr3_aa: CAWSEGASGSPLHF

cdr3_length: 14
d_call: NA
v_call: TRBV13
j_call: TRBJ1-2
clone_size: few
cdr3_nt: TGTGCCAGCAGCTTAGGACAGGGCGTCAATGGCTACACCTTC
cdr3_aa: CASSLGQGVNGYTF

cdr3_length: 12
d_call: NA
v_call: TRBV28
j_call: TRBJ1-1
clone_size: once
cdr3_nt: TGTGCCAGCAGTTACACGAACACTGAAGCTTTCTTT
cdr3_aa: CASSYTNTEAFF

cdr3_length: 19
d_call: NA
v_call: TRBV4-1
j_call: TRBJ2-5
clone_size: NA
cdr3_nt: TGCGCCAGCAGCCAAGCAATGGGGACCAGGGTCCCTACCCAAGAGACCCAGTACTTC
cdr3_aa: CASSQAMGTRVPTQETQYF

cdr3_length: 18
d_call: NA
v_call: TRBV9
j_call: TRBJ2-3
clone_size: NA
cdr3_nt: TGTGCCAGCAGCATCCTAGGGGGGAAGTTCGGGTTCGCAGATACGCAGTATTTT
cdr3_aa: CASSILGGKFGFADTQYF

cdr3_length: 14
d_call: TRBD2
v_call: TRBV27
j_call: TRBJ2-1
clone_size: NA
cdr3_nt: TGTGCCAGCAGCCCTAGCGGGGGAGGTAATGAGCAGTTCTTC
cdr3_aa: CASSPSGGGNEQFF

cdr3_length: 15
d_call: NA
v_call: TRBV4-3
j_call: TRBJ2-5
clone_size: NA
cdr3_nt: TGCGCCAGCAGCCAAGATTGGACGGACCAAGAGACCCAGTACTTC
cdr3_aa: CASSQDWTDQETQYF

cdr3_length: 14
d_call: TRBD1
v_call: TRBV29-1
j_call: TRBJ1-4
clone_size: NA
cdr3_nt: TGCAGCGTTCAACCCGGGACAGGGGCTGAAAAACTGTTTTTT
cdr3_aa: CSVQPGTGAEKLFF

cdr3_length: 15
d_call: NA
v_call: TRBV2
j_call: TRBJ2-6
clone_size: NA
cdr3_nt: TGTGCCAGCTTACGAGCCGGCTCTGGGGCCAACGTCCTGACTTTC
cdr3_aa: CASLRAGSGANVLTF

cdr3_length: 13
d_call: NA
v_call: TRBV13
j_call: TRBJ2-5
clone_size: NA
cdr3_nt: TGTGCCAGCAGCTTAGTGGACGTGGAGACCCAGTACTTC
cdr3_aa: CASSLVDVETQYF

cdr3_length: 11
d_call: NA
v_call: TRBV27
j_call: TRBJ1-1
clone_size: NA
cdr3_nt: TGTGCCAGCACTTTTGGGGAATGGGCTTTCTTT
cdr3_aa: CASTFGEWAFF

cdr3_length: 13
d_call: NA
v_call: TRBV4-1
j_call: TRBJ2-7
clone_size: NA
cdr3_nt: TGCGCCAGCAGCCAAGGGGATTCCTACGAGCAGTACTTC
cdr3_aa: CASSQGDSYEQYF

cdr3_length: 16
d_call: NA
v_call: TRBV27
j_call: TRBJ1-5
clone_size: NA
cdr3_nt: TGTGCCAGCAGTTTATACTGGGGGGACAAATATCAGCCCCAGCATTTT
cdr3_aa: CASSLYWGDKYQPQHF

cdr3_length: 12
d_call: NA
v_call: TRBV7-6
j_call: TRBJ2-3
clone_size: large
cdr3_nt: TGTGCCAGCAGCGGAGTAACAGATACGCAGTATTTT
cdr3_aa: CASSGVTDTQYF